This T cell receptor beta chain was identified in a study of tumor and adjacent non-tumor tissue in lung cancer. Study in general: Patients comprised eleven to twelve adenocarcinoma, a couple of squamous cell carcinoma and 1 small cell lung cancer. Samples averaged about 3.8 million productive TCRbeta reads each.

Points on this clonotype: Its antigen is as yet unknown. The junction differs from germline at one of its ends, possibly a read error.

A modified ARM-PCR protocol with three rounds of nested PCR amplified TCRbeta. TCRdb used MiXCR to reprocess the multiplex PCR reads, holding one entry per CDR3 protein. The repertoire holds 100,000 or so distinct CDR3 sequences, with about 60% as singletons. From germline, CDR1 is MGHRA and CDR2 YSYEKL. The CDR3 sequence is 15 residues long. The template was RNA from unsorted bulk tissue. The normal lung tissue was taken more than 3 cm from the tumor edge. Whole-study results and caveats: TCR diversity was significantly greater in tumor than normal lung tissue. Top 100 clones took a larger repertoire share in normal lung.

Specimen: distant non-tumor lung tissue. The rearrangement links TRBV4-1 to TRBJ2-3, with a tentative D call TRBD2 (5 bases). This clonotype was sampled from a man aged 30-40 years with non-small cell lung cancer. The chain's CDR3 is CAGSQDRRCADTQYF. The CDR3 region has the DNA TGCGCCGGCAGCCAAGATCGGAGGTGTGCAGATACGCAGTATTTT.